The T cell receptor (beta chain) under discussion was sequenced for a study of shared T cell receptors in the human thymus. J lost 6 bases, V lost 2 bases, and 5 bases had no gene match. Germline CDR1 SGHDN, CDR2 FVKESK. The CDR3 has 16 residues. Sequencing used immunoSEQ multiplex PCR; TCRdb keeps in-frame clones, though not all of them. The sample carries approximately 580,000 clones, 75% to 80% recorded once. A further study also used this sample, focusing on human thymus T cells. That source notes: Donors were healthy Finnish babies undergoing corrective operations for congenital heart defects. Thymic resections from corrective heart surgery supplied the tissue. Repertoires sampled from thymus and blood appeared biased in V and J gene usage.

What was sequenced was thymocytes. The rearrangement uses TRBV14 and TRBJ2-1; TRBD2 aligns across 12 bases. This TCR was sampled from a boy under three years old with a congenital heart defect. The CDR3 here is CASSQCRLAGVNEQFF. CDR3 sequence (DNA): TGTGCCAGCAGCCAATGTAGACTAGCGGGGGTCAATGAGCAGTTCTTC.